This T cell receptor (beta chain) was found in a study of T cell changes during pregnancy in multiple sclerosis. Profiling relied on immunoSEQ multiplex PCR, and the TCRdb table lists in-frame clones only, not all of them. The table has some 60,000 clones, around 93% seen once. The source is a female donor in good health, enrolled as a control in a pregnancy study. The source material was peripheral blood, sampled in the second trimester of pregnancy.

CDR3 in amino acids: CATSRKTPGASNYGYTF. DNA for the CDR3: TGTGCCACCAGCAGAAAAACCCCTGGGGCCTCTAACTATGGCTACACCTTC. V gene TRBV15 combines with J gene TRBJ1-2, with D possibly TRBD1 on 5 matching bases. This CDR3 has 17 residues. The germline V and J ends were trimmed by 2 bases and 0 bases, with 16 bases remaining between them. The germline V gene has CDR1 LNHNV and CDR2 YYDKDF (reference sequence).